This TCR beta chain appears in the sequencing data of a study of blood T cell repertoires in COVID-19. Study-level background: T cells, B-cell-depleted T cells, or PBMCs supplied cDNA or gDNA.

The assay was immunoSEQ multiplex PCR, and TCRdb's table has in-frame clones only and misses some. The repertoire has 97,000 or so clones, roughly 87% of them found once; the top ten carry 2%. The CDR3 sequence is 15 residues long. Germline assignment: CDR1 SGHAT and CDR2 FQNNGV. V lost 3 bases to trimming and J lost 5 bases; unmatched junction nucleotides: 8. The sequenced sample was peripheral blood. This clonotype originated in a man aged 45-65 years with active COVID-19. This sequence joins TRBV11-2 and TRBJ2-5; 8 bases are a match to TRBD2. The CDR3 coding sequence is TGTGCCAGCAGCTTTTCGGGGGGGCCGGCGGAGACCCAGTACTTC. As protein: CASSFSGGPAETQYF.